These 11 T cell receptor beta chains originate from one sample sequenced in a study of T cells after yellow fever vaccination. TCRdb used MiXCR to reprocess the 5' RACE reads, holding one entry per CDR3 protein. The data hold around 230,000 distinct CDR3 sequences, with about 7% observed a single time. This specimen was CD4+ T cells sorted from PBMCs, taken on the day of the yellow fever booster vaccination. The receptors originated from a man under 40 who received the YFV17D yellow fever vaccine.

This clonotype appeared a few times. This sequence joins TRBV12-3 or TRBV12-4 and TRBJ1-1; D is uncertain. There are 14 residues in the CDR3. Trimming took 3 bases from V and 6 from J, leaving 14 bases between them. The CDR3 spells CASSFGRLGAEAFF. CDR3 bases: TGTGCCAGCAGTTTCGGTCGACTAGGTGCTGAAGCTTTCTTT.

The chain combines TRBV12-3 or TRBV12-4 with TRBJ2-1; 9 bases match TRBD2. The CDR3 sequence is 17 residues long. Losses at the gene ends were 5 bases for V and 4 bases for J; bases not matched to a gene: 12. CDR3 sequence reads: CASSPGGVSGSYNEQFF. CDR3 DNA sequence: TGTGCCAGCAGTCCGGGAGGAGTTAGCGGGAGTTACAATGAGCAGTTCTTC.

The gene calls are TRBV7-2 and TRBJ2-1, with D possibly TRBD1 on 5 matching bases. The V and J ends lost 4 bases and 0 bases respectively, with 10 bases between them. Per germline, CDR1 SGHTA and CDR2 FQGNSA. CDR3 length: 15 amino acids. This CDR3 is CASSSTVDSYNEQFF. The CDR3, as DNA: TGTGCCAGCAGCTCGACAGTAGACTCCTACAATGAGCAGTTCTTC. The full variable domain, its missing parts supplied by reference TRBV7-2 and TRBJ2-1, is GAGVSQSPSNKVTEKGKDVELRCDPISGHTALYWYRQSLGQGLEFLIYFQGNSAPDKSGLPSDRFSAERTGGSVSTLTIQRTQQEDSAVYLCASSSTVDSYNEQFFGPGTRLTVL.

This clonotype was picked up many times. The V gene is TRBV5-1, the J gene TRBJ2-2; D not resolved. Germline V gene data show CDR1 as SGHRS and CDR2 as YFSETQ. The CDR3 extends over 14 amino acids. Trimming shortened V by 4 bases and J by 3 bases, and 10 bases separated the two germline ends. CDR3 coding DNA: TGCGCCAGCAGCCGAGAAGGCTACACCGGGGAGCTGTTTTTT. Translated, it gives CASSREGYTGELFF.

The rearrangement joins TRBV27 to TRBJ2-3; tentatively, D is TRBD2 (6 bases). This CDR3 region has 18 residues. V was shortened by 3 bases and J by 0 bases, with 19 bases between the two germline ends. Germline lookup yields CDR1 MNHEY and CDR2 SMNVEV (reference sequence). Written as DNA, the CDR3 is TGTGCCAGCAGTTTTCAGGGAGGAGGGCTCGCTAGCACAGATACGCAGTATTTT. Translation: CASSFQGGGLASTDTQYF.

The table lists this clonotype with a few counts. This chain uses TRBV18 with TRBJ1-1, with a possible D match to TRBD1 (5 bases). This CDR3 comprises 15 residues. Trimming took 2 bases from V and 0 from J, leaving 10 bases between them. Germline CDR1 and CDR2: KGHSH and LQKENI. In DNA form, the CDR3 reads TGTGCCAGCTCACCAGTCGGGGGTATGAACACTGAAGCTTTCTTT. Protein sequence: CASSPVGGMNTEAFF.

In this sample, this clonotype turned up many times. V gene TRBV7-2 combines with J gene TRBJ2-5; no reliable D call. The CDR3 totals 14 residues. Deletions cut 0 bases from V and 2 bases from J, with 7 bases between. CDR1 is SGHTA, CDR2 FQGNSA, per germline. CDR3 loop: CASSLAGRQETQYF. Written as DNA, the CDR3 is TGTGCCAGCAGCTTAGCGGGCAGACAAGAGACCCAGTACTTC. Drawing the rest from reference TRBV7-2 and TRBJ2-5, the complete variable domain is GAGVSQSPSNKVTEKGKDVELRCDPISGHTALYWYRQSLGQGLEFLIYFQGNSAPDKSGLPSDRFSAERTGGSVSTLTIQRTQQEDSAVYLCASSLAGRQETQYFGPGTRLLVL.

This clonotype was detected ten times or more. The gene calls are TRBV2 and TRBJ2-5; possibly TRBD1 for D (6 bases). Per the germline V gene, CDR1 is SNHLY and CDR2 is FYNNEI. CDR3 length: 15 amino acids. Trimming removed 4 bases at V and 5 bases at J, with 17 bases between. CDR3 nucleotides: TGTGCCAGCAGTGGAGCAGGGGTGACACTCGAGACCCAGTACTTC. This gives the protein CASSGAGVTLETQYF.

At least ten counts were recorded for this clonotype. V gene TRBV7-2 combines with J gene TRBJ2-2, with D unclear. V was cut by 6 bases and J by 0 bases, with 11 bases left in between. CDR1 is SGHTA and CDR2 is FQGNSA in the germline V gene. The CDR3 extends over 15 amino acids. In DNA form, the CDR3 reads TGTGCCAGCAGATCGGCCTCAACGAACACCGGGGAGCTGTTTTTT. It encodes CASRSASTNTGELFF.

This clonotype was seen ten or more times. This chain joins TRBV6-2 or TRBV6-3 and TRBJ2-5; no reliable D call. The CDR3 totals 12 residues. The V end lost 5 bases, the J end lost 4 bases, and 8 bases lay between the germline ends. CDR1 is MNHEY and CDR2 is SVGEGT in the germline V gene. CDR3 bases: TGTGCCAGCAGTATCGAGCCAGAGACCCAGTACTTC. Translating it yields CASSIEPETQYF.

J is TRBJ2-3 and V is TRBV5-1, with TRBD2 as a possible D gene (6 bases). The V gene lost 0 bases and the J gene lost 0 bases, with 11 bases spanning the gap. The CDR3 consists of 16 residues. CDR1 and CDR2 from the germline V gene are SGHRS and YFSETQ. CDR3 sequence reads: CASSLGLAKSTDTQYF. DNA of the CDR3: TGCGCCAGCAGCTTGGGGCTAGCGAAGAGCACAGATACGCAGTATTTT. The full variable domain, with the rest looked up from reference TRBV5-1 and TRBJ2-3, is KAGVTQTPRYLIKTRGQQVTLSCSPISGHRSVSWYQQTPGQGLQFLFEYFSETQRNKGNFPGRFSGRQFSNSRSEMNVSTLELGDSALYLCASSLGLAKSTDTQYFGPGTRLTVL.